The rows below give T cell receptor beta chains drawn from one sample of a study of OX40 agonist ivuxolimab in advanced cancers. The data were produced by immunoSEQ multiplex PCR, yet TCRdb's version contains in-frame clones alone and is incomplete. The data contain tens of thousands of clones, over 80% of them singletons. The sequencing used CD4+ or CD8+ T cells sorted from blood, collected in a trial of the OX40 agonist ivuxolimab. The source is an adult with an advanced solid tumor such as melanoma, head and neck, liver or kidney cancer. CDR3s include the opening cysteine and the closing phenylalanine or tryptophan. A D gene is named only where the DNA matches it firmly. Clone size appears in some rows only: once, few, many, or a class for an expanded clone.

TRBJ2-1 | TRBV11-2 | TRBD2 | . | CASSSRTSGVGEQFF | TGTGCCAGCAGCTCCCGGACTAGCGGGGTAGGTGAGCAGTTCTTC
TRBJ2-7 | TRBV27 | TRBD1 | . | CASSLGTDYEQYF | TGTGCCAGCAGTTTAGGGACAGACTACGAGCAGTACTTC
TRBJ2-7 | TRBV6-6 | . | . | CASSPFATYEQYF | TGTGCCAGCAGCCCTTTTGCCACCTACGAGCAGTACTTC
TRBJ2-7 | TRBV4-2 | TRBD1 | . | CASSQGTGASYEQYF | TGTGCCAGCAGCCAAGGGACAGGAGCATCCTACGAGCAGTACTTC
TRBJ2-7 | TRBV4-1 | TRBD1 | . | CASSQDTGGYEQYF | TGCGCCAGCAGCCAAGACACAGGGGGCTATGAGCAGTACTTC
TRBJ2-7 | TRBV29-1 | . | once | CSVEDPNRENYEQYF | TGCAGCGTTGAAGATCCGAACAGGGAAAACTACGAGCAGTACTTC
TRBJ1-2 | TRBV30 | . | . | CAWSDGTNYGYTF | TGTGCCTGGAGTGACGGGACTAACTATGGCTACACCTTC
TRBJ1-1 | TRBV7-9 | TRBD1 | . | CASSYRTGGIDEAFF | TGTGCCAGCAGCTACCGGACAGGAGGTATAGATGAAGCTTTCTTT
TRBJ1-1 | TRBV2 | . | . | CAGETEHQNTEAFF | TGTGCCGGGGAAACCGAACATCAGAACACTGAAGCTTTCTTT
TRBJ1-3 | TRBV11-2 | . | . | CASSLDYREDLDTIYF | TGTGCCAGCAGCTTAGATTACAGGGAAGATCTCGACACCATATATTTT
TRBJ2-1 | TRBV7-8 | . | . | CASSLEGMDRTKQFF | TGTGCCAGCAGCTTGGAGGGGATGGACAGGACAAAGCAGTTCTTC
TRBJ1-6 | TRBV7-9 | . | . | CASSLAPAGAGSPLHF | TGTGCCAGCAGCTTAGCGCCGGCCGGAGCTGGGTCACCCCTCCACTTT
TRBJ2-2 | TRBV4-2 | TRBD2 | . | CASSQAAGDTGELFF | TGTGCCAGCAGCCAAGCGGCGGGGGACACCGGGGAGCTGTTTTTT
TRBJ1-1 | TRBV2 | . | . | CASSELGAEAFF | TGTGCCAGCAGTGAATTAGGGGCTGAAGCTTTCTTT
TRBJ2-5 | TRBV5-4 | . | . | CASSPDLGVRETQYF | TGTGCCAGCAGCCCCGATCTAGGGGTACGAGAGACCCAGTACTTC
TRBJ2-7 | TRBV6-1 | . | . | CASSPGYHYEQYF | TGTGCCAGCAGTCCGGGATACCACTACGAGCAGTACTTC
TRBJ2-3 | TRBV5-6 | . | . | CASSFTSRTDTQYF | TGTGCCAGCAGCTTTACTAGCCGCACAGATACGCAGTATTTT
TRBJ2-3 | TRBV27 | TRBD1 | once | CASSLSLPGGVDTQYF | TGTGCCAGCAGTTTATCCTTGCCAGGGGGCGTAGATACGCAGTATTTT
TRBJ2-5 | TRBV7-2 | . | . | CASSETTGTHEQYF | TGTGCCAGCAGCGAGACTACCGGGACACATGAGCAGTACTTC
TRBJ2-2 | TRBV6-5 | . | . | CASSYSSAPGELFF | TGTGCCAGCAGTTACTCGTCGGCGCCGGGGGAGCTGTTTTTT
TRBJ2-2 | TRBV7-9 | . | . | CASSLTGELFF | TGTGCCAGCAGCCTCACCGGGGAGCTGTTTTTT
TRBJ2-7 | TRBV10-3 | TRBD1 | . | CAIRDRASYEQYF | TGTGCCATCAGGGACAGGGCCTCCTACGAGCAGTACTTC
TRBJ2-3 | TRBV18 | . | . | CASSPGVFSDTQYF | TGTGCCAGCTCACCCGGGGTTTTCTCAGATACGCAGTATTTT
TRBJ2-7 | TRBV4-1 | TRBD1 | . | CASSQEGQGILYEQYF | TGCGCCAGCAGCCAAGAGGGACAGGGGATACTCTACGAGCAGTACTTC
TRBJ1-5 | TRBV27 | . | few | CASSLSSLGDQPQHF | TGTGCCAGCAGTTTATCGTCGCTGGGGGATCAGCCCCAGCATTTT
TRBJ1-1 | TRBV25-1 | . | . | CASGISWDPSGEAFF | TGTGCCAGCGGGATATCCTGGGACCCCTCCGGAGAAGCTTTCTTT
TRBJ2-3 | TRBV2 | . | . | CASSATRWSTDTQYF | TGTGCCAGCAGTGCCACAAGGTGGAGCACAGATACGCAGTATTTT
TRBJ1-3 | TRBV5-4 | . | . | CASSLGLGAGSGNTIYF | TGTGCCAGCAGCTTGGGATTGGGTGCGGGATCTGGAAACACCATATATTTT